These 24 T cell receptor beta chains share one sample of origin, sequenced in a study of cytomegalovirus exposure and HLA in healthy donors. The PCR was carried out with 60 Vbeta primers and 13 Jbeta primers. TCRdb's table, derived via immunoSEQ multiplex PCR, lists solely in-frame clones and lacks some. The sample shows some 160,000 clones, about 78% of them seen only once. The material sequenced was PBMCs. Receptor source: a man in his 60s in good health and CMV-seronegative.

This sequence joins TRBV5-1 and TRBJ2-1; TRBD1 aligns across 7 bases. Trimming at V came to 4 bases and at J to 12 bases, leaving 10 bases not matched to a gene. CDR3 size: 13 residues. Germline values: CDR1 SGHRS, CDR2 YFSETQ. The CDR3 sequence is CASSTGPNRGQFF. CDR3 in DNA: TGCGCCAGCAGCACCGGTCCCAACAGGGGGCAGTTCTTC.

There are a few counts of this clone. At one end, the junction sequence differs from germline, possibly due to a read error. The chain links TRBV7-9 to TRBJ1-5; the D gene is possibly TRBD1 (5 bases). Per germline, CDR1 SEHNR and CDR2 FQNEAQ (reference sequence). The CDR3 sequence is 15 residues long. As DNA, the CDR3 is TGTGCCAGCAGCCCTGGCGGGGGTCGGGGTCAGCCCCAGAATTTT. Amino acids: CASSPGGGRGQPQNF.

The chain employs TRBV18 and TRBJ2-1, with TRBD1 identical over 8 bases. J gave up 6 bases and V 1 base, and 8 bases lay outside the gene matches. The CDR3 consists of 16 residues. From germline, CDR1 is KGHSH and CDR2 LQKENI. CDR3 amino acids: CASSPRHTGGINEQFF. CDR3 bases: TGTGCCAGCTCACCACGGCATACAGGGGGTATCAATGAGCAGTTCTTC.

This clone occurred a few times. The chain couples TRBV2 to TRBJ1-1, with TRBD1 identical over 7 bases. The CDR3 is 14 residues long. Looked up from germline, CDR1 is SNHLY and CDR2 is FYNNEI. V lost 5 bases, J lost 1 base, and 4 bases stayed unmatched. Here the CDR3 reads CASSRQGGNTEAFF. The CDR3, as DNA: TGTGCCAGCAGTCGACAGGGAGGGAACACTGAAGCTTTCTTT.

This chain uses TRBV7-2 with TRBJ2-5, with D unresolved. The CDR3 length is 12 residues. Between the trimmed V and J ends, which lost 5 bases and 5 bases, there was a span of 9 bases. Germline-derived CDR1 and CDR2 are SGHTA and FQGNSA. The CDR3 sequence is CASSHSTETQYF. As DNA, the CDR3 is TGTGCCAGCAGCCACAGTACGGAGACCCAGTACTTC.

The chain links TRBV5-6 to TRBJ1-1, with D possibly matching TRBD1 (5 bases). The germline CDR1 and CDR2 sequences are SGHDT and YYEEEE. The CDR3 is 15 amino acids. The V gene lost 4 bases and the J gene lost 2 bases, with 15 bases spanning the gap. The CDR3 protein is CASSPGGRLNTEAFF. CDR3 DNA: TGTGCCAGCAGCCCGGGGGGGAGGCTAAACACTGAAGCTTTCTTT.

The chain uses TRBV7-9 and TRBJ2-7, with TRBD1 identical over 7 bases. V trimming: 5 bases; J trimming: 0 bases; junction bases outside the gene matches: 13. Germline assignment: CDR1 SEHNR and CDR2 FQNEAQ (reference sequence). The CDR3 runs to 17 residues. The DNA for the CDR3 is TGTGCCAGCAGCCTCCCCGGGACAGCCGATAACTCCTACGAGCAGTACTTC. Protein sequence: CASSLPGTADNSYEQYF.

The rearrangement links TRBV6-5 to TRBJ1-2; D gene ambiguous. V was pared by 7 bases and J by 8 bases, with 17 bases between. The CDR3 loop spans 13 amino acids. Looked up from germline, CDR1 is MNHEY and CDR2 is SVGAGI. The DNA of the CDR3 is TGTGCCAGCACTCAGAGCCATCGAGGAGGCTACACCTTC. This translates into CASTQSHRGGYTF.

V and J are TRBV4-3 and TRBJ1-4, with 8 bases identical to TRBD1. Germline V gene lookup returns CDR1 LGHNA and CDR2 YSLEER. J was trimmed by 4 bases and V by 5 bases; bases with no gene match: 3. CDR3 length: 14 residues. The DNA for the CDR3 is TGCGCCAGCAGCGACACAGGGGGTAATGAAAAACTGTTTTTT. Protein: CASSDTGGNEKLFF.

In this sample, this clone turned up once. The rearrangement links TRBV2 to TRBJ2-1, with 10 bases identical to TRBD1. The CDR3 covers 15 residues. Germline loops: CDR1 SNHLY, CDR2 FYNNEI. Trimming at V came to 6 bases and at J to 8 bases, leaving 10 bases not matched to a gene. The CDR3 sequence is CASRSGGQGIDEQFF. The CDR3 region has the DNA TGTGCCAGCAGATCGGGGGGACAGGGGATTGATGAGCAGTTCTTC. The full variable domain, in which reference TRBV2 and TRBJ2-1 provide the parts outside the CDR3, is EPEVTQTPSHQVTQMGQEVILRCVPISNHLYFYWYRQILGQKVEFLVSFYNNEISEKSEIFDDQFSVERPDGSNFTLKIRSTKLEDSAMYFCASRSGGQGIDEQFFGPGTRLTVL.

J is TRBJ2-7 and V is TRBV2; a weak D match, TRBD1 (6 bases). The V gene's germline CDR1 is SNHLY and CDR2 FYNNEI. Trimming removed 2 bases at V and 4 bases at J, with 6 bases between. The CDR3 runs to 12 residues. This CDR3 is CASSETGYEQYF. The CDR3 DNA sequence: TGTGCCAGCAGTGAAACAGGGTACGAGCAGTACTTC. Drawing the rest from reference TRBV2 and TRBJ2-7, the complete variable domain is EPEVTQTPSHQVTQMGQEVILRCVPISNHLYFYWYRQILGQKVEFLVSFYNNEISEKSEIFDDQFSVERPDGSNFTLKIRSTKLEDSAMYFCASSETGYEQYFGPGTRLTVT.

V and J are TRBV5-4 and TRBJ2-7; no firm D call. There are 15 residues in the CDR3. Trimming removed 4 bases at V and 1 base at J, with 15 bases between. Per the germline V gene, CDR1 is SGHNT and CDR2 is YYREEE (reference sequence). As DNA, the CDR3 is TGTGCCAGCAGCCGGCGAGCGCTGGATTCCTACGAGCAGTACTTC. As protein: CASSRRALDSYEQYF.

The chain is built from TRBV5-1 and TRBJ2-1; D may be TRBD1 (6 bases). Germline V gene data show CDR1 as SGHRS and CDR2 as YFSETQ. The germline V and J ends were trimmed by 2 bases and 1 base, with 7 bases remaining between them. CDR3 length equals 14 residues. CDR3 coding DNA: TGCGCCAGCAGCTTAGGGGGATCCTACAATGAGCAGTTCTTC. This gives the protein CASSLGGSYNEQFF.

J is TRBJ1-1 and V is TRBV5-6; 7 bases fit TRBD1. Germline loops: CDR1 SGHDT, CDR2 YYEEEE. V shed 4 bases, J shed 6 bases, and the junction held 9 bases outside the gene matches. This CDR3 region has 14 residues. The CDR3 loop is CASSGLTGLAEAFF. The CDR3 bases are TGTGCCAGCAGCGGATTGACAGGGCTCGCTGAAGCTTTCTTT.

This clone was recorded once. The chain carries TRBV6-5 and TRBJ1-2; D gene ambiguous. Trimming took 7 bases from V and 8 from J, leaving 23 bases between them. The CDR3 runs 15 residues. Per germline, CDR1 MNHEY and CDR2 SVGAGI. The CDR3 DNA follows: TGTGCCAGCAACAGTTTAGTTCGCGGGTATCAGGGCTACACCTTC. Protein: CASNSLVRGYQGYTF.

This clone came up once. The germline gene is not matched at one end of the junction; a read error may be the cause. CDR3 bases: TGTTCCAGCAGCTTATCAGGGGATGCTGGCGAGCAGTACTTC. It translates to CSSSLSGDAGEQYF. This chain uses TRBV7-9 with TRBJ2-7; D possibly corresponds to TRBD1 (6 bases). Germline CDR1 is SEHNR and CDR2 is FQNEAQ (reference sequence). The CDR3 contains 14 residues.

The chain is built from TRBV15 and TRBJ1-2; 10 bases agree with TRBD1. The CDR3 spans 16 residues. Germline V gives CDR1 LNHNV, CDR2 YYDKDF (reference sequence). V shed 0 bases, J shed 7 bases, and the junction held 8 bases outside the gene matches. The CDR3 DNA is TGTGCCACCAGCAGAGATTCGCAGGACAGGGGGGCTGGCTACACCTTC. Translating it yields CATSRDSQDRGAGYTF. Together with reference TRBV15 and TRBJ1-2, the CDR3 gives the full variable domain: DAMVIQNPRYQVTQFGKPVTLSCSQTLNHNVMYWYQQKSSQAPKLLFHYYDKDFNNEADTPDNFQSRRPNTSFCFLDIRSPGLGDTAMYLCATSRDSQDRGAGYTFGSGTRLTVV.

The rearrangement links TRBV6-6 to TRBJ1-5; D call uncertain. The germline V gene has CDR1 MNHNY and CDR2 SVGAGI (reference sequence). V was cut by 7 bases and J by 3 bases, with 13 bases left in between. The CDR3 is 14 residues long. In DNA, the CDR3 is TGTGCCAGCAAATATGGGCAGAACAATCAGCCCCAGCATTTT. Translation gives CASKYGQNNQPQHF.

The chain recombines TRBV4-2 with TRBJ1-2, with D hard to call. CDR1 and CDR2 (germline): LGHNA, YNFKEQ. With 1 base removed from V and 5 bases from J, the gap between germline ends came to 20 bases. This CDR3 comprises 17 residues. The CDR3 spells CASSQGGIGVPWYGYTF. As DNA, the CDR3 is TGTGCCAGCAGCCAAGGAGGCATCGGGGTTCCTTGGTATGGCTACACCTTC.

This clone has only a few counts. The chain carries TRBV15 and TRBJ1-6; TRBD1 matches 12 bases. This CDR3 contains 14 residues. V dropped 8 bases and J dropped 13; count of bases not matched to a gene: 9. CDR1 and CDR2 (germline): LNHNV, YYDKDF (reference sequence). The CDR3 is CATQAGQGAGPLHF. For the CDR3, the DNA is TGTGCCACCCAGGCGGGACAGGGGGCGGGGCCCCTCCACTTT. Combining the CDR3 with reference TRBV15 and TRBJ1-6 gives the whole variable domain DAMVIQNPRYQVTQFGKPVTLSCSQTLNHNVMYWYQQKSSQAPKLLFHYYDKDFNNEADTPDNFQSRRPNTSFCFLDIRSPGLGDTAMYLCATQAGQGAGPLHFGNGTRLTVT.

This rearrangement joins TRBV7-9 to TRBJ1-1; D uncertain. The CDR3 spans 11 residues. The V gene's germline CDR1 is SEHNR and CDR2 FQNEAQ (reference sequence). Trimming took off 2 bases at V and 12 bases at J, with 10 bases between the two ends. CDR3 sequence reads: CASSLTIMSFF. The CDR3 nucleotides read TGTGCCAGCAGCTTAACTATCATGTCTTTCTTT.

The rearrangement joins TRBV5-1 to TRBJ1-1; 7 bases are shared with TRBD1. The junction had 7 bases not matched to a gene; V was cut back by 4 bases and J by 7 bases. Germline assignment: CDR1 SGHRS and CDR2 YFSETQ. This CDR3 comprises 13 residues. The CDR3 loop is CASSVHRGGEAFF. In DNA form, the CDR3 reads TGCGCCAGCAGCGTGCACAGGGGAGGTGAAGCTTTCTTT.

The CDR3: CASSQGLAAAYEQYF. CDR3 coding DNA: TGTGCCAGCAGCCAGGGACTAGCGGCGGCCTACGAGCAGTACTTC. The V gene is TRBV7-2, the J gene TRBJ2-7; TRBD2 agrees at 11 bases. This CDR3 has 15 residues. Germline CDR1 is SGHTA and CDR2 is FQGNSA. V lost 5 bases and J lost 2; bases outside the gene matches: 5.

This rearrangement joins TRBV2 to TRBJ1-2; D perhaps matches TRBD1 (5 bases). The germline V gene has CDR1 SNHLY and CDR2 FYNNEI. The CDR3 has 14 amino acids. V was trimmed by 2 bases and J by 7 bases, leaving 14 bases between them. CDR3 region: CASSEIPGSGGYTF. In DNA, the CDR3 is TGTGCCAGCAGTGAAATCCCAGGGTCGGGTGGCTACACCTTC.